Below are 3 T cell receptor beta chains sequenced from a single sample in a study of blood T cell repertoires in COVID-19. The method was immunoSEQ multiplex PCR; TCRdb's version includes in-frame clones alone and lacks a portion of them. The sample shows 300,000 to 350,000 clones, roughly 89% of them seen only once. The sequenced material came from peripheral blood. These receptors were taken from a woman in her fifties or sixties with COVID-19, enrolled during active disease.

This chain uses TRBV5-1 with TRBJ2-4; 7 bases align to TRBD1. This CDR3 is built from 15 residues. The V segment lost 0 bases and the J segment 4 bases; nucleotides outside the gene matches: 4. The germline V gene has CDR1 SGHRS and CDR2 YFSETQ. This chain's CDR3 is CASSLAPGQKNIQYF. In nucleotides, the CDR3 is TGCGCCAGCAGCTTGGCACCGGGACAGAAAAACATTCAGTACTTC.

The gene calls are TRBV7-8 and TRBJ2-3, with D possibly matching TRBD2 (5 bases). V gave up 6 bases and J gave up 0 bases, with 10 bases separating them. CDR3 length: 14 amino acids. CDR1 and CDR2 from the germline V gene are SGHVS and FQNEAQ. In nucleotides, the CDR3 is TGTGCCAGCAGTTACAGCGGTAGCACAGATACGCAGTATTTT. Amino acids: CASSYSGSTDTQYF. Full variable domain (rest looked up from reference TRBV7-8 and TRBJ2-3): GAGVSQSPRYKVAKRGQDVALRCDPISGHVSLFWYQQALGQGPEFLTYFQNEAQLDKSGLPSDRFFAERPEGSVSTLKIQRTQQEDSAVYLCASSYSGSTDTQYFGPGTRLTVL.

The chain links TRBV6-5 to TRBJ1-4, with no clear D. Deletions cut 4 bases from V and 0 bases from J, with 9 bases between. The CDR3 length is 15 residues. Germline assignment: CDR1 MNHEY and CDR2 SVGAGI. CDR3 loop: CASSSLATTNEKLFF. DNA of the CDR3: TGTGCCAGCAGTTCCTTAGCTACAACTAATGAAAAACTGTTTTTT.